These 22 T cell receptor beta chains originate from one sample sequenced in a study of T cell changes during pregnancy in multiple sclerosis. Produced via immunoSEQ multiplex PCR; TCRdb's table is partial and in-frame only. Of tens of thousands of clones listed, around 94% are singletons. The sample was peripheral blood, taken in the second trimester of pregnancy. Receptors originate from a female donor in good health, enrolled as a control in a pregnancy study.

The rearrangement joins TRBV6-5 to TRBJ1-4; 9 bases match TRBD1. J was trimmed by 4 bases and V by 6 bases; bases with no gene match: 6. The CDR3 consists of 15 residues. The germline V gene has CDR1 MNHEY and CDR2 SVGAGI. CDR3 protein: CASRAGQGFNEKLFF. The CDR3 nucleotides are TGTGCCAGCAGAGCCGGACAGGGGTTTAATGAAAAACTGTTTTTT.

The chain combines TRBV15 with TRBJ2-3, with 11 bases identical to TRBD1. This CDR3 has 17 residues. Germline V lookup: CDR1 LNHNV, CDR2 YYDKDF (reference sequence). Trimming removed 3 bases from V and 4 bases from J; junction bases left unmatched: 9. CDR3 protein: CATSRLGQGEVADTQYF. The CDR3, as DNA: TGTGCCACCAGCAGGTTGGGACAGGGGGAAGTCGCAGATACGCAGTATTTT. The full variable domain, rest sourced from reference TRBV15 and TRBJ2-3, is DAMVIQNPRYQVTQFGKPVTLSCSQTLNHNVMYWYQQKSSQAPKLLFHYYDKDFNNEADTPDNFQSRRPNTSFCFLDIRSPGLGDTAMYLCATSRLGQGEVADTQYFGPGTRLTVL.

The rearrangement joins TRBV7-9 to TRBJ2-4, with 14 bases aligning to TRBD2. The CDR3 is 19 residues long. The V gene end was trimmed by 1 base and the J gene end by 1 base; junction bases not matched to a gene: 6. The germline gives CDR1 SEHNR, CDR2 FQNEAQ (reference sequence). The chain's CDR3 is CASSLGLAGGHFAKNIQYF. CDR3 coding DNA: TGTGCCAGCAGCTTAGGACTAGCGGGGGGGCACTTCGCCAAAAACATTCAGTACTTC.

The chain employs TRBV4-2 and TRBJ1-5, with D unresolved. This CDR3 comprises 13 residues. Per the germline V gene, CDR1 is LGHNA and CDR2 is YNFKEQ. Trimming stripped 1 base from V and 5 bases from J, with 6 bases between. The DNA for the CDR3 is TGTGCCAGCAGCCAAGGGCGGGATCAGCCCCAGCATTTT. Translated, it gives CASSQGRDQPQHF.

The chain joins TRBV4-2 to TRBJ1-2; 11 bases are a match to TRBD1. The CDR3 covers 14 residues. CDR1 and CDR2 (germline): LGHNA, YNFKEQ. Trimming cost V 6 bases and J 8 bases; bases outside gene matches: 8. The CDR3: CASRPGQGARGYTF. CDR3 in DNA: TGTGCCAGCAGACCTGGACAGGGGGCGAGGGGCTACACCTTC.

The rearrangement links TRBV27 to TRBJ2-2, with 10 bases lining up with TRBD2. This CDR3 has 16 residues. Germline V gene sequence: CDR1 MNHEY, CDR2 SMNVEV (reference sequence). Unmatched junction bases numbered 6, after V lost 4 bases and J lost 4 bases. The CDR3 spells CASSWLAGVSTGELFF. In DNA, the CDR3 is TGTGCCAGCAGTTGGCTAGCGGGGGTTTCCACCGGGGAGCTGTTTTTT.

The chain employs TRBV7-9 and TRBJ2-3; D is perhaps TRBD2 (6 bases). This CDR3 spans 14 amino acids. CDR1 SEHNR and CDR2 FQNEAQ come from the germline V gene (reference sequence). The V gene lost 5 bases and the J gene lost 5 bases, with 14 bases spanning the gap. This CDR3 is CASSPPLAIDTQYF. The DNA for the CDR3 is TGTGCCAGCAGCCCTCCCCTAGCGATAGATACGCAGTATTTT.

The rearrangement joins TRBV9 to TRBJ1-3, with 8 bases aligning to TRBD1. Germline CDR1 is SGDLS and CDR2 is YYNGEE. CDR3 size: 14 residues. The V and J ends lost 3 bases and 4 bases, in that order; junction bases with no gene match: 3. The CDR3 nucleotides are TGTGCCAGCAGCGCCAGGACAGGGGGAAACACCATATATTTT. It encodes CASSARTGGNTIYF.

The V gene is TRBV27, the J gene TRBJ2-4; a weak D match, TRBD2 (5 bases). The germline V gene has CDR1 MNHEY and CDR2 SMNVEV (reference sequence). This CDR3 has 15 residues. V lost 1 base, J lost 6 bases, and 13 bases lay in between. This chain's CDR3 is CASSLYRGSGNIQYF. CDR3 coding DNA: TGTGCCAGCAGTTTATACCGGGGTAGTGGAAACATTCAGTACTTC.

This clone has more than one count but fewer than ten. The chain links TRBV5-1 to TRBJ1-2; D possibly corresponds to TRBD1 (6 bases). V lost 4 bases and J lost 7, with 11 bases in between. The CDR3 length is 12 residues. CDR1 is SGHRS, CDR2 YFSETQ, per germline. Written as DNA, the CDR3 is TGCGCCAGCAGCGCCAGGGACATTGGCTACACCTTC. Translating it yields CASSARDIGYTF.

The DNA of the CDR3 is TGTGCCAGCAGCTTAGGTCCGGGGAACTATGGCTACACCTTC. Residues: CASSLGPGNYGYTF. The J gene is TRBJ1-2, the V gene TRBV7-3; D remains ambiguous. Germline CDR1 reads SGHTA; CDR2 reads FQGTGA. There are 14 residues in the CDR3. Trimming took off 2 bases at V and 2 bases at J, with 9 bases between the two ends.

The genes are TRBV28 and TRBJ1-5; no reliable D call. From germline, CDR1 is MDHEN and CDR2 SYDVKM. The CDR3 totals 14 residues. V was clipped by 3 bases and J by 3 bases, with 9 bases between them. The chain's CDR3 is CASSLTYANQPQHF. The DNA of the CDR3 is TGTGCCAGCAGTTTGACATATGCCAATCAGCCCCAGCATTTT.

This clone was observed a few times. The gene calls are TRBV4-1 and TRBJ1-6; D ambiguous. This CDR3 has 10 amino acids. Trimming stripped 11 bases from V and 14 bases from J, with 13 bases between. Germline CDR1 is MGHRA and CDR2 is YSYEKL. The CDR3 sequence is CALPGGALHF. The CDR3 region has the DNA TGCGCCCTACCCGGCGGGGCCCTCCACTTT.

The chain employs TRBV5-4 and TRBJ1-2; no clear D gene. The V gene lost 0 bases and the J gene lost 6 bases, with 12 bases spanning the gap. The length of the CDR3 is 14 residues. The germline V gene has CDR1 SGHNT and CDR2 YYREEE (reference sequence). CDR3 in amino acids: CASSLGMSADGYTF. Written as DNA, the CDR3 is TGTGCCAGCAGCTTGGGGATGTCCGCGGATGGCTACACCTTC.

This chain links TRBV14 with TRBJ1-5; D remains unclear. Germline CDR1 and CDR2: SGHDN and FVKESK. Trimming stripped 2 bases from V and 8 bases from J, with 10 bases between. The CDR3 sequence is 13 residues long. For the CDR3, the DNA is TGTGCCAGCAGCCAACAGTTCCAGGAGCCCCAGCATTTT. Its protein is CASSQQFQEPQHF. Variable domain in full (rest from reference TRBV14 and TRBJ1-5): EAGVTQFPSHSVIEKGQTVTLRCDPISGHDNLYWYRRVMGKEIKFLLHFVKESKQDESGMPNNRFLAERTGGTYSTLKVQPAELEDSGVYFCASSQQFQEPQHFGDGTRLSIL.

V usage is TRBV5-5 and J usage is TRBJ1-5; perhaps TRBD1 as D (5 bases). V lost 1 base, J lost 5 bases, and 10 bases lay in between. The V gene's germline CDR1 is SGHKS and CDR2 YYEKEE (reference sequence). The CDR3 consists of 14 residues. The CDR3 DNA sequence: TGTGCCAGCAGCTTGAGGGGCCCGGATCAGCCCCAGCATTTT. Its translation: CASSLRGPDQPQHF.

The rearrangement links TRBV21-1 to TRBJ2-1; TRBD2 is the table's D call and was not checked against the DNA. TRBV21-1 is tagged as a pseudogene. This CDR3 is 14 amino acids long. The CDR3 DNA is TGTGCCAGCAGCAAAGTCGGGGTTGCCAATGAGCAGTTCTTC. Translated, it gives CASSKVGVANEQFF.

With respect to this clone: Other DNA sequences in the sample encode the same CDR3. This rearrangement joins TRBV6-6 to TRBJ2-7; D call uncertain. V lost 4 bases, J lost 6 bases, and 7 bases lay in between. This CDR3 spans 11 amino acids. Per germline, CDR1 MNHNY and CDR2 SVGAGI (reference sequence). The CDR3 region has the DNA TGTGCCAGCAGTTCGGGTGGCGAGCAGTACTTC. The encoded protein is CASSSGGEQYF.

The V gene is TRBV28, the J gene TRBJ2-1; no clear D. V was trimmed by 7 bases and J by 9 bases, leaving 13 bases between them. CDR1 is MDHEN, CDR2 SYDVKM, per germline. CDR3 size: 12 residues. CDR3 DNA sequence: TGTGCCAGCACTCAGCTGCGAGGTGAGCAGTTCTTC. Translation gives CASTQLRGEQFF.

The chain couples TRBV4-3 to TRBJ1-2; D gene ambiguous. From germline, CDR1 is LGHNA and CDR2 YSLEER. This CDR3 contains 16 residues. Trimming stripped 3 bases from V and 2 bases from J, with 16 bases between. CDR3 sequence reads: CASSQSTVWVNYGYTF. CDR3 coding DNA: TGCGCCAGCAGCCAGAGTACAGTATGGGTGAACTATGGCTACACCTTC.

The chain employs TRBV4-1 and TRBJ1-3; D gene unclear. The CDR3 spans 17 residues. V was shortened by 2 bases and J by 0 bases, with 14 bases between the two germline ends. Germline V CDR1 and CDR2: MGHRA, YSYEKL. The CDR3 DNA reads TGCGCCAGCAGCCAATGGTCTCGCGGGAACTCTGGAAACACCATATATTTT. Translated, it gives CASSQWSRGNSGNTIYF.

The rearrangement joins TRBV13 to TRBJ1-2; a possible D gene is TRBD1 (5 bases). The CDR3 is made up of 16 amino acids. V was shortened by 1 base and J by 4 bases, with 16 bases between the two germline ends. Germline lookup yields CDR1 PRHDT and CDR2 FYEKMQ (reference sequence). The DNA of the CDR3 is TGTGCCAGCAGCTTAGAAGGGCAGGGTGGGGTCTATGGCTACACCTTC. Translation gives CASSLEGQGGVYGYTF.